This T cell receptor (beta chain) was obtained from a study of blood T cell repertoires in COVID-19. About the research overall: The United States, Italy and Spain supplied acute and convalescent COVID-19 samples.

Cohorts were based on clinical histories the participants reported. Losses at the gene ends were 1 base for V and 0 bases for J; bases not matched to a gene: 1. CDR3 size: 15 residues. The V gene's germline CDR1 is LNHNV and CDR2 YYDKDF (reference sequence). TCRdb's table, derived via immunoSEQ multiplex PCR, lists solely in-frame clones and lacks some. Among over 120,000 clones listed, around 82% were seen once. Sequenced: PBMCs or T cells enriched from blood (not recorded which). V gene TRBV15 combines with J gene TRBJ1-2; 8 nucleotides line up with TRBD1. This sequence originates from a woman aged 50 to 65 who had recovered from COVID-19. The CDR3 protein is CATSRGGQANYGYTF. The CDR3 region has the DNA TGTGCCACCAGCAGAGGGGGACAGGCTAACTATGGCTACACCTTC.